The rows below give T cell receptor beta chains drawn from one sample of a study of T cell responses to AZD1222 COVID-19 vaccine. Libraries were prepared by immunoSEQ multiplex PCR; TCRdb keeps only in-frame clonotypes and omits some of them. The sample includes fewer than 110,000 clones, roughly nine tenths of them seen just once. Sequences were derived from peripheral blood, sampled on day 0 of AZD1222 vaccination. The receptor set was obtained from an adult in good health. The CDR3 runs from the conserved cysteine through the conserved F or W. The D gene is left open where the match is weak. Clone size is given for some rows only: seen once, a few or many times, or a class if the clone is expanded.

CDR3 DNA,CDR3 protein,D gene,clone size,J gene,V gene
TGTGCCAGCAGTTCGTACAGGGTGGCAGAGACCCAGTACTTC,CASSSYRVAETQYF,-,-,TRBJ2-5,TRBV27
TGCGCCAGCAGCCCGGGACAGCGAAACTCCTACGAGCAGTACTTC,CASSPGQRNSYEQYF,TRBD1,once,TRBJ2-7,TRBV5-1
TGCGCCAGCAGCCAACAGGGACAGGGGGTTTACGAGCAGTACTTC,CASSQQGQGVYEQYF,TRBD1,-,TRBJ2-7,TRBV4-1
TGTGCCAGCAGTGAGTCAGGGCAGTCGAACACTGAAGCTTTCTTT,CASSESGQSNTEAFF,-,-,TRBJ1-1,TRBV6-1
TGCAGCGTCACAGGGGATCTAATTGGGGGGCAGTTCTTC,CSVTGDLIGGQFF,TRBD1,few,TRBJ2-1,TRBV29-1
TGTGCCAGCATAAAAGGGGGGGTCCGTGAAAAACTGTTTTTT,CASIKGGVREKLFF,-,-,TRBJ1-4,TRBV5-6
TGTGCCAGCGGACGCGGGTGGGGTAGGACTGAAGCTTTCTTT,CASGRGWGRTEAFF,-,-,TRBJ1-1,TRBV6-5
TGTGCCAGCTCGGGGTGGGACAGGGGGGTCGACACTGAAGCTTTCTTT,CASSGWDRGVDTEAFF,TRBD1,-,TRBJ1-1,TRBV18
TGTGCCAGCAGTCAATTACAGGGGGCGGGCGGGGAGCTGTTTTTT,CASSQLQGAGGELFF,TRBD1,-,TRBJ2-2,TRBV28
TGTGCCAGTAGCCCACAGGGTTCTATCACTGAAGCTTTCTTT,CASSPQGSITEAFF,-,-,TRBJ1-1,TRBV19
TGTGCCAGCACGCCTTTGGCGGGGGTTTACGAGCAGTACTTC,CASTPLAGVYEQYF,TRBD2,-,TRBJ2-7,TRBV27
TGTGCCAGCAGCGAGGGTCCCGGGACAGCCAATCAGCCCCAGCATTTT,CASSEGPGTANQPQHF,TRBD1,-,TRBJ1-5,TRBV9
TGTGCCAGCAGCTCTAGACTAGCGGCAGATACGCAGTATTTT,CASSSRLAADTQYF,TRBD2,-,TRBJ2-3,TRBV11-2
TGTGCCACAGCTAGGACAACCGAGACCCAGTACTTC,CATARTTETQYF,-,-,TRBJ2-5,TRBV15
TGTGCCAGTAGCAGACAGTTGAACACTGAAGCTTTCTTT,CASSRQLNTEAFF,-,-,TRBJ1-1,TRBV19
TGTGCCACCAGTGATTTTAGGCTAGCGGGAAATCCCTACGAGCAGTACTTC,CATSDFRLAGNPYEQYF,TRBD2,-,TRBJ2-7,TRBV24-1
TGCGCCAGCAGCGCCAGGACTAACAACAATGAGCAGTTCTTC,CASSARTNNNEQFF,-,-,TRBJ2-1,TRBV5-1